One and the same sample provided the 6 T cell receptor beta chains below, sequenced in a study of blood T cell repertoires in COVID-19. TCRdb's copy holds only in-frame clones and misses some; the assay was immunoSEQ multiplex PCR. This table holds around 100,000 clones, roughly 85% found once. Material: peripheral blood. The origin of the receptors is a man aged 70 or older with active or convalescent COVID-19.

This clone was counted between two and nine times. This chain joins TRBV30 and TRBJ2-1; D unclear. The CDR3 consists of 12 residues. Germline V gives CDR1 GTSNPN, CDR2 SVGIG (reference sequence). The V gene lost 2 bases and the J gene lost 7 bases, with 9 bases spanning the gap. The CDR3 nucleotides read TGTGCCTGGAGTCCCACCGGGAATGAGCAGTTCTTC. Protein: CAWSPTGNEQFF.

V usage is TRBV6-5 and J usage is TRBJ1-2; tentatively, D is TRBD1 (5 bases). This CDR3 is built from 12 residues. Trimming took off 1 base at V and 11 bases at J, with 11 bases between the two ends. CDR1 is MNHEY and CDR2 is SVGAGI in the germline V gene. CDR3 DNA: TGTGCCAGCAGTTACTTAGGACAAAAGTACACCTTC. The encoded protein is CASSYLGQKYTF.

This sequence joins TRBV7-9 and TRBJ2-2; TRBD1 agrees at 7 bases. V trimming: 0 bases; J trimming: 6 bases; junction bases outside the gene matches: 7. Germline V gene data show CDR1 as SEHNR and CDR2 as FQNEAQ (reference sequence). The CDR3 runs 16 residues. The CDR3 bases are TGTGCCAGCAGCTTAGCAGGGGGCCTAACCCCCGGGGAGCTGTTTTTT. This gives the protein CASSLAGGLTPGELFF.

V gene TRBV21-1 combines with J gene TRBJ1-6. TRBV21-1 is a pseudogene locus. The CDR3 has 17 amino acids. CDR3 nucleotide sequence: TGTGCCAGCACCCGGCGGCCCAATGCGCTCAATAATTCACCCCTCCACTTT. It translates to CASTRRPNALNNSPLHF.

The V and J genes are TRBV29-1 and TRBJ1-2; D remains unclear. This CDR3 spans 13 amino acids. Deletions cut 5 bases from V and 3 bases from J, with 13 bases between. The V gene's germline CDR1 is SQVTM and CDR2 ANQGSEA. The CDR3 coding sequence is TGCAGCGTTAGGAGGTCTCTCGACTATGGCTACACCTTC. This codes for CSVRRSLDYGYTF.

The chain recombines TRBV11-2 with TRBJ1-4, with D uncertain. With 3 bases removed from V and 7 bases from J, the gap between germline ends came to 15 bases. CDR3 length: 15 residues. CDR1 is SGHAT and CDR2 is FQNNGV in the germline V gene. CDR3 in DNA: TGTGCCAGCAGCTTCGGGGATATAGGATCTGAAAAACTGTTTTTT. This translates into CASSFGDIGSEKLFF.